This T cell receptor beta chain was captured in a study of T-cell reconstitution after alpha-beta-depleted transplantation in children. Study results and caveats: Roughly two months post-transplant, alpha-beta T cells reportedly originated from several hundred graft clones that had expanded. Among T cells one year after transplant, newly produced cells accounted for most counts and diversity.

Preparing the TCRbeta library involved the use of unique molecular identifiers. TCRdb independently ran MiXCR on the PCR reads; one entry per CDR3 protein. The sample holds roughly 240,000 distinct CDR3 sequences, 6.5% to 10% seen once. This clonotype was observed at least ten times. Its target is unknown. In germline, CDR1 is MDHEN, CDR2 SYDVKM. CDR3 size: 13 residues. Trimming stripped 4 bases from V and 0 bases from J, with 7 bases between. This chain uses TRBV28 with TRBJ2-7; no clear D. The specimen comprised PBMCs, mostly from graft donor cells, sampled 180 days after TCRalphabeta/CD19-depleted stem cell transplant. The source of this sequence is a male patient aged 5 to 17 who had a stem cell transplant for acute lymphoblastic leukemia, so the T cells may come from the graft donor. As DNA, the CDR3 is TGTGCCAGCAGTTCGGGCAACTCCTACGAGCAGTACTTC. This encodes CASSSGNSYEQYF.